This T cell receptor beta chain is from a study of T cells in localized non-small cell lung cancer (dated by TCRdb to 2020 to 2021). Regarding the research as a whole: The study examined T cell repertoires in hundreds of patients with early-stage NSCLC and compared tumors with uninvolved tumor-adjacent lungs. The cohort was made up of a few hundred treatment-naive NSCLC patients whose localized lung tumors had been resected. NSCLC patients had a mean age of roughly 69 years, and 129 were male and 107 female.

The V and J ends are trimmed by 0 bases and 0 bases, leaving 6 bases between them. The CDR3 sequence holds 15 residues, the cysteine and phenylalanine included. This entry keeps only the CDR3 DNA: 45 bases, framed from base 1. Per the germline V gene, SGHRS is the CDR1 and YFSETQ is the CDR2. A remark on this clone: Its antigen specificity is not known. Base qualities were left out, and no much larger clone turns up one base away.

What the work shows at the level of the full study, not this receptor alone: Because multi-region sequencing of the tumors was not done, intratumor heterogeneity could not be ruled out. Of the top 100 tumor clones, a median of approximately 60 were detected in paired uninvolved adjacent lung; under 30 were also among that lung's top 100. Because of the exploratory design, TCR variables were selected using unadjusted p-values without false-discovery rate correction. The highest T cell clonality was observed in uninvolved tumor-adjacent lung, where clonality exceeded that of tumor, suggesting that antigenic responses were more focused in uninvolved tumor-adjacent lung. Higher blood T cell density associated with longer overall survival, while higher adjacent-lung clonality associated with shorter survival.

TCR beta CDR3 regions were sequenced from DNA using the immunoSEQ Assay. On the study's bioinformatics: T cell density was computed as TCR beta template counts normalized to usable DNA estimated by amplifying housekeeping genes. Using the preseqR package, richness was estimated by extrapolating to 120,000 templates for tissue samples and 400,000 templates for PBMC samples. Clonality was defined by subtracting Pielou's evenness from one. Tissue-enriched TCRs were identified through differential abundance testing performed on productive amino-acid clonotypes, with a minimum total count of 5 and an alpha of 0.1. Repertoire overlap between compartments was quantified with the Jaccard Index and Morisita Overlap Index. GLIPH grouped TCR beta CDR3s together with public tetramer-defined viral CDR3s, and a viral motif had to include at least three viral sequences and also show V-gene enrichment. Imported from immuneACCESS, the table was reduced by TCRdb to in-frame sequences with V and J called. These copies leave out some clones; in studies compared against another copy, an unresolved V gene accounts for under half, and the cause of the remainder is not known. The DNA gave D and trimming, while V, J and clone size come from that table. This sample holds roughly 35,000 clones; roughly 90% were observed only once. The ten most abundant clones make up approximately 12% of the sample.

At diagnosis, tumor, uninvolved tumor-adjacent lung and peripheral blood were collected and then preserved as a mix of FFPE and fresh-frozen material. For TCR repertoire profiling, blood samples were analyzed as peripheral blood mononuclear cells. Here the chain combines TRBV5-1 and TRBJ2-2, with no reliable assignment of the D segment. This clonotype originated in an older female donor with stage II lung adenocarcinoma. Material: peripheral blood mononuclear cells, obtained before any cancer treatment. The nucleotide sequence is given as TGCGCCAGCAGCTTGGGGGCAACGAACACCGGGGAGCTGTTTTTT. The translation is CASSLGATNTGELFF.